The clone carrying this T cell receptor (beta chain) appeared a single time. With a much larger clone just one base away, this may be a read error. TCRdb used MiXCR to reprocess the PCR reads, holding one entry per CDR3 protein. In the table there are approximately 500,000 distinct CDR3 sequences, 20% to 25% of which are singletons. These data are taken from a study of molecular identifiers for immune sequencing clone quantification. Germline V gene data show CDR1 as MGHRA and CDR2 as YSYEKL. The CDR3 sequence is 15 residues long. This sequence joins TRBV4-1 and TRBJ2-3; the match to TRBD2 covers 8 bases. Sequenced sample: naive CD8+ T cells from blood, with Jurkat cell RNA spiked in. Indicated subset: FACS-sorted CD8+CD4-CCR7+CD45RA+ naive T cells. The sequence was obtained from a human donor in good health. Some libraries in this study had Jurkat cell RNA spiked in. In DNA, the CDR3 is TGCGCCAACAGCCACCAGCGGGGGCGCACAGATACGCAGTATTTT. Its protein product is CANSHQRGRTDTQYF.